The 22 T cell receptor beta chains reported below all come from one sample, sequenced in a study of lymphopenia after photon versus proton radiotherapy. Assay: immunoSEQ multiplex PCR; the TCRdb copy retains only in-frame clones and omits some. The repertoire consists of about 83,000 clones, with around 83% occurring once and the leading ten covering 1.3% to 1.5%. The source was peripheral blood, collected from a patient treated with proton-based radiotherapy. These receptors were obtained from a man aged 60-69 years with pancreatic cancer.

The chain joins TRBV4-1 to TRBJ2-3; D is uncertain. Germline CDR1 reads MGHRA; CDR2 reads YSYEKL. CDR3 length equals 15 residues. Deletions cut 1 base from V and 0 bases from J, with 8 bases between. In DNA, the CDR3 is TGCGCCAGCAGCCAAGCAGGAGTTAGCACAGATACGCAGTATTTT. Translation: CASSQAGVSTDTQYF.

The chain joins TRBV28 to TRBJ2-3; 9 bases are shared with TRBD2. V dropped 6 bases and J dropped 6; count of bases not matched to a gene: 10. The germline V gene encodes CDR1 MDHEN and CDR2 SYDVKM. The CDR3 is 15 amino acids. Here the CDR3 DNA reads TGTGCCAGCAGCCTTAGCGGGAGTAGCGGGGATACGCAGTATTTT. Residues: CASSLSGSSGDTQYF.

The J gene is TRBJ1-2, the V gene TRBV6-1; D might be TRBD1 (6 bases). Germline CDR1 and CDR2: MNHNS and SASEGT. V was cut by 5 bases and J by 2 bases, with 15 bases left in between. The CDR3 is 15 amino acids. CDR3 residues: CASSRPGTWNYGYTF. The CDR3 DNA reads as TGTGCCAGCAGTCGTCCCGGGACATGGAACTATGGCTACACCTTC.

The genes are TRBV5-8 and TRBJ1-2; TRBD1 might be the D (6 bases). The ends were cut back, 2 bases at V and 4 bases at J, with 9 bases in the middle. Germline CDR1 is SGHTS and CDR2 is YDEGEE. The CDR3 sequence is 13 residues long. The CDR3: CASSFTRGYGYTF. In DNA form, the CDR3 reads TGTGCCAGCAGCTTCACCAGGGGCTATGGCTACACCTTC.

V usage is TRBV27 and J usage is TRBJ1-2; 8 nucleotides line up with TRBD1. J gave up 4 bases and V 5 bases, and 9 bases lay outside the gene matches. In germline, CDR1 is MNHEY, CDR2 SMNVEV (reference sequence). This CDR3 has 15 amino acids. The CDR3 protein is CASSRPGQASYGYTF. The CDR3 DNA reads TGTGCCAGCAGTCGGCCGGGACAGGCGTCCTATGGCTACACCTTC.

This chain joins TRBV18 and TRBJ2-1, with a tentative D call TRBD2 (6 bases). The CDR3 runs to 16 residues. With 3 bases removed from V and 4 bases from J, the gap between germline ends came to 16 bases. Germline values: CDR1 KGHSH, CDR2 LQKENI. The CDR3 protein is CASSPPFDGGYNEQFF. DNA for the CDR3: TGTGCCAGCTCACCCCCTTTCGACGGAGGGTACAATGAGCAGTTCTTC.

The genes are TRBV11-2 and TRBJ1-2, with TRBD1 identical over 7 bases. Germline CDR1 is SGHAT and CDR2 is FQNNGV. The CDR3 is 16 amino acids. With V trimmed by 3 bases and J by 4 bases, 11 bases remained unmatched. The CDR3, as DNA: TGTGCCAGCAGCTTGAAAGACAGGGCTCCCCTCTATGGCTACACCTTC. This sequence encodes CASSLKDRAPLYGYTF. Based on the CDR3 plus reference TRBV11-2 and TRBJ1-2, the full variable domain is EAGVAQSPRYKIIEKRQSVAFWCNPISGHATLYWYQQILGQGPKLLIQFQNNGVVDDSQLPKDRFSAERLKGVDSTLKIQPAKLEDSAVYLCASSLKDRAPLYGYTFGSGTRLTVV.

This chain connects TRBV2 to TRBJ2-2, with D perhaps TRBD2 (5 bases). V was pared by 4 bases and J by 3 bases, with 9 bases between. Germline V gene sequence: CDR1 SNHLY, CDR2 FYNNEI. This CDR3 is 14 amino acids long. This CDR3 is CASSVGSDTGELFF. In DNA, the CDR3 is TGTGCCAGCAGTGTAGGGAGTGACACCGGGGAGCTGTTTTTT.

The chain couples TRBV30 to TRBJ2-7; the D gene is possibly TRBD1 (5 bases). Germline-derived CDR1 and CDR2 are GTSNPN and SVGIG (reference sequence). V was clipped by 0 bases and J by 6 bases, with 12 bases between them. The CDR3 spans 13 residues. The CDR3 DNA sequence: TGTGCCTGGAGTGTTGGCAGGGCTTTCGAGCAGTACTTC. Its protein product is CAWSVGRAFEQYF. The variable domain in full, with the rest retrieved from reference TRBV30 and TRBJ2-7, is SQTIHQWPATLVQPVGSPLSLECTVEGTSNPNLYWYRQAAGRGLQLLFYSVGIGQISSEVPQNLSASRPQDRQFILSSKKLLLSDSGFYLCAWSVGRAFEQYFGPGTRLTVT.

The chain carries TRBV28 and TRBJ1-1; a possible D gene is TRBD1 (6 bases). CDR3 length: 13 residues. With 5 bases removed from V and 4 bases from J, the gap between germline ends came to 11 bases. From germline, CDR1 is MDHEN and CDR2 SYDVKM. CDR3 amino acids: CASSQGGTTEAFF. In nucleotides, the CDR3 is TGTGCCAGCAGTCAAGGGGGTACCACTGAAGCTTTCTTT.

The rearrangement links TRBV6-1 to TRBJ2-7, with D hard to call. Germline CDR1 reads MNHNS; CDR2 reads SASEGT. The ends were cut back, 6 bases at V and 0 bases at J, with 15 bases in the middle. This CDR3 comprises 15 residues. The CDR3 loop is CASSHPRVTSYEQYF. Here the CDR3 DNA reads TGTGCCAGCAGCCACCCCCGCGTGACCTCCTACGAGCAGTACTTC.

The chain uses TRBV28 and TRBJ2-7, with 8 nucleotides matching TRBD1. V lost 6 bases and J lost 3; bases outside the gene matches: 7. The V gene's germline CDR1 is MDHEN and CDR2 SYDVKM. CDR3 length: 14 residues. The CDR3 region is CASSPPGGYYEQYF. Here the CDR3 DNA reads TGTGCCAGCAGCCCCCCAGGGGGCTACTACGAGCAGTACTTC.

This clone was recorded only once. J is TRBJ2-1 and V is TRBV6-6; the D call may be TRBD1 or TRBD2 (5 bases each). CDR1 MNHNY and CDR2 SVGAGI come from the germline V gene (reference sequence). V dropped 7 bases and J dropped 7 bases, with 8 bases sitting between them. The CDR3 loop spans 11 amino acids. The DNA of the CDR3 is TGTGCCAGCACCGGGGCAAATGAGCAGTTCTTC. It encodes CASTGANEQFF.

The genes are TRBV9 and TRBJ2-1, with 8 nucleotides matching TRBD2. The germline V gene has CDR1 SGDLS and CDR2 YYNGEE. The CDR3 loop spans 18 amino acids. J lost 0 bases, V lost 5 bases, and 13 bases had no gene match. CDR3 DNA sequence: TGTGCCAGCAGTGAAAAACGGACTACTAGCGGCTCCTACAATGAGCAGTTCTTC. This encodes CASSEKRTTSGSYNEQFF.

The chain links TRBV5-5 to TRBJ2-7; D is undetermined. V lost 4 bases and J lost 3, with 11 bases in between. The CDR3 extends over 13 amino acids. CDR1 SGHKS and CDR2 YYEKEE come from the germline V gene (reference sequence). The CDR3 region is CASSGSIGYEQYF. CDR3 nucleotide sequence: TGTGCCAGCAGCGGATCGATAGGCTACGAGCAGTACTTC.

This clone was picked up one time. V gene TRBV6-1 combines with J gene TRBJ1-4; no clear D gene. With 4 bases removed from V and 6 bases from J, the gap between germline ends came to 9 bases. The CDR3 spans 13 residues. CDR1 and CDR2 from the germline V gene are MNHNS and SASEGT. CDR3 DNA sequence: TGTGCCAGCAGTGCCCTATCGGATGAAAAACTGTTTTTT. Its translation is CASSALSDEKLFF.

The J gene is TRBJ2-2, the V gene TRBV27; 11 bases are a match to TRBD2. The germline gives CDR1 MNHEY, CDR2 SMNVEV (reference sequence). With 6 bases clipped from V and 5 bases from J, the junction kept 8 bases outside the gene matches. The CDR3 is made up of 16 amino acids. The CDR3 is CASRPTSGGSTGELFF. CDR3 coding DNA: TGTGCCAGCAGGCCCACTAGCGGGGGATCGACCGGGGAGCTGTTTTTT.

The genes are TRBV19 and TRBJ1-1; no firm D call. The CDR3 is 14 amino acids. Trimming shortened V by 7 bases and J by 1 base, and 13 bases separated the two germline ends. Germline loops: CDR1 LNHDA, CDR2 SQIVND (reference sequence). In nucleotides, the CDR3 is TGTGCCAGTACCCTCAACCCGCCGAACACTGAAGCTTTCTTT. This codes for CASTLNPPNTEAFF. The full variable domain, its missing parts supplied by reference TRBV19 and TRBJ1-1, is DGGITQSPKYLFRKEGQNVTLSCEQNLNHDAMYWYRQDPGQGLRLIYYSQIVNDFQKGDIAEGYSVSREKKESFPLTVTSAQKNPTAFYLCASTLNPPNTEAFFGQGTRLTVV.

This clone was picked up one time. The chain carries TRBV9 and TRBJ2-1, with 7 bases that match TRBD2. The length of the CDR3 is 16 residues. Germline V gene sequence: CDR1 SGDLS, CDR2 YYNGEE. J gave up 4 bases and V 0 bases, and 7 bases lay outside the gene matches. The CDR3 is CASSVALERDYNEQFF. As DNA, the CDR3 is TGTGCCAGCAGCGTAGCTCTAGAGCGGGATTACAATGAGCAGTTCTTC.

This chain joins TRBV28 and TRBJ2-7; D uncertain. The CDR3 has 12 residues. V was pared by 6 bases and J by 7 bases, with 13 bases between. Per germline, CDR1 MDHEN and CDR2 SYDVKM. This CDR3 is CASSLQSQEQYF. DNA for the CDR3: TGTGCCAGCAGCCTTCAGTCCCAGGAGCAGTACTTC. Using reference TRBV28 and TRBJ2-7 for the parts outside the CDR3, the full variable domain is DVKVTQSSRYLVKRTGEKVFLECVQDMDHENMFWYRQDPGLGLRLIYFSYDVKMKEKGDIPEGYSVSREKKERFSLILESASTNQTSMYLCASSLQSQEQYFGPGTRLTVT.

The CDR3 nucleotides read TGTGCCAGCAGTGAGACAGGGATGAACACCGGGGAGCTGTTTTTT. Protein: CASSETGMNTGELFF. The genes are TRBV2 and TRBJ2-2; 7 bases are shared with TRBD1. The V gene end was trimmed by 3 bases and the J gene end by 1 base; junction bases not matched to a gene: 2. Germline V gene lookup returns CDR1 SNHLY and CDR2 FYNNEI. The CDR3 sequence is 15 residues long.

The chain couples TRBV27 to TRBJ2-6, with a weak D call TRBD1 (5 bases). Germline V gives CDR1 MNHEY, CDR2 SMNVEV (reference sequence). V dropped 3 bases and J dropped 1 base, with 13 bases sitting between them. The CDR3 is 17 residues long. The CDR3 protein is CASSLQGRLSGANVLTF. CDR3 coding DNA: TGTGCCAGCAGTTTGCAGGGTCGCCTATCTGGGGCCAACGTCCTGACTTTC.